The subject of this entry is one T cell receptor (beta chain). The antigen is undetermined. The source of the sample is a study of shared clonotypes between healthy human individuals. Broader study findings: In the sorted subsets, rarefaction showed sequencing was incomplete despite large depth. Clonotypes shared by all four sorted-subset donors had higher generation probabilities than non-shared clonotypes.

Division of CD4+ cells produced a CD45RA+ naive subset and a CD45RA-negative memory subset. The run depth of the assay was deep. TCRdb keeps only in-frame clones here, not all; method: immunoSEQ multiplex PCR. The profile shows approximately 2.5 million clones, over 85% of them singletons. Germline CDR1 SQVTM, CDR2 ANQGSEA. The CDR3 has 12 residues. The V and J ends lost 4 bases and 3 bases respectively, with 10 bases between them. This TCR was sampled from a man aged 18 to 29 in good health. Some clones in this sample may be carry-over from other donors' samples. This chain links TRBV29-1 with TRBJ2-7, with D hard to call. Sequences were obtained from naive CD4+ T cells from PBMCs. Subset specified: CD45RA+ positively selected. The CDR3 is CSVGDGYYEQYF. As DNA, the CDR3 is TGCAGCGTTGGCGATGGGTACTACGAGCAGTACTTC.